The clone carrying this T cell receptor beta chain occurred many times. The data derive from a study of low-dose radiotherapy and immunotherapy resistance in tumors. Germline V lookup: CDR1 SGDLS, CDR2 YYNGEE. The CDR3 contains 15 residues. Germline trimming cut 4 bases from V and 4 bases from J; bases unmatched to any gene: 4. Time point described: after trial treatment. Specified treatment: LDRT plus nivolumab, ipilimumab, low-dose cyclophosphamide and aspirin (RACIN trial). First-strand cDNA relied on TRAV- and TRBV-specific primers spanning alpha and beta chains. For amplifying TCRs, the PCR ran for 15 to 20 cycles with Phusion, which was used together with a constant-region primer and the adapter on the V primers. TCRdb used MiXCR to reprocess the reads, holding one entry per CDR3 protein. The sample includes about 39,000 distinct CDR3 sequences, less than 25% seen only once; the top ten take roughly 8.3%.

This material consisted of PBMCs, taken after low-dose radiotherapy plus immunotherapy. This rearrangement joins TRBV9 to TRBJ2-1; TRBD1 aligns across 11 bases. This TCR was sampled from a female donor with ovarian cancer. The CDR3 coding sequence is TGTGCCAGCAGCTCGGGACAGGGGGGATACAATGAGCAGTTCTTC. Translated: CASSSGQGGYNEQFF. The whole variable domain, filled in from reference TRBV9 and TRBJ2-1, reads DSGVTQTPKHLITATGQRVTLRCSPRSGDLSVYWYQQSLDQGLQFLIQYYNGEERAKGNILERFSAQQFPDLHSELNLSSLELGDSALYFCASSSGQGGYNEQFFGPGTRLTVL.